Reported below is one TCR beta chain. Its target is unknown. The germline V gene encodes CDR1 LGHNA and CDR2 YNFKEQ. V trimming: 0 bases; J trimming: 0 bases; junction bases outside the gene matches: 11. The CDR3 has 20 amino acids. Assay: immunoSEQ multiplex PCR; the TCRdb copy retains only in-frame clones and omits some. The data hold some 580,000 clones, with 95% to 98% observed a single time. The data were obtained in a study of shared clonotypes between healthy human individuals. On the study more broadly: Per donor, three plates held CD4 naive cells, three held CD4 memory, two held CD8 naive and one held CD8 memory. General observations from the study: Sharing across four donors was seen in around 5.1% of naive CD4 clonotypes. The rarefaction results pointed to incomplete sorted-subset sequencing despite large depth.

The chain joins TRBV4-2 to TRBJ2-3; 11 nucleotides line up with TRBD2. This TCR derives from a woman in her twenties or thirties in good health. Sequencing was done on a sample of naive CD4+ T cells sorted from blood. The subset is: CD45RA+ positively selected. The chain's CDR3 is CASSQEVTSGRGISTDTQYF. The CDR3 DNA follows: TGTGCCAGCAGCCAAGAGGTTACTAGCGGGAGAGGGATCAGCACAGATACGCAGTATTTT.